The clone carrying this T cell receptor (beta chain) was seen a single time. Its antigen remains unknown. Germline assignment: CDR1 SEHNR and CDR2 FQNEAQ (reference sequence). Trimming stripped 2 bases from V and 8 bases from J, with 10 bases between. This CDR3 has 12 residues. Time point specified: sample taken at primary tumor resection. Whole RNA, which was extracted from tumor, nontumor lung tissue or frozen PBMC, was sequenced without any cell sorting. The data originate from a study of spatial heterogeneity in lung cancer. At the level of the study: Alpha-chain sequences were detected in numbers that were consistently lower than beta-chain sequences. Study results and caveats: Blood showed ubiquitous tumor TCRs more often at resection than at routine follow-up.

TCRdb reprocessed the 5' RACE reads with MiXCR, giving one entry per CDR3 protein. The table has 40,000 to 45,000 distinct CDR3 sequences, roughly 15% seen once; the top ten hold around 54%. This receptor was taken from a male donor with early-stage non-small cell lung cancer. The V gene is TRBV7-9, the J gene TRBJ2-7; D possibly corresponds to TRBD2 (5 bases). The source was PBMCs, collected at surgery. CDR3 sequence reads: CASSLYDGKQYF. CDR3 sequence (DNA): TGTGCCAGCAGCTTATATGACGGGAAGCAGTACTTC.